This TCR beta chain was observed in a study of cytomegalovirus exposure and HLA in healthy donors. Study as a whole: Within an early data release were around 80 million unique TCRs drawn from HLA-typed donors.

Per the germline V gene, CDR1 is SGDLS and CDR2 is YYNGEE. The CDR3 has 14 residues. The ends were cut back, 0 bases at V and 6 bases at J, with 13 bases in the middle. Donors were nominally healthy when sampled, though unrecorded immune exposures were likely. Study conclusions and caveats: Generally TCR sequences proved uncommon, though certain public TCRs appeared in numerous donors.

Worth noting for this clone: Its specificity is not known.

A multiplex PCR was run with 60 Vbeta primers and 13 Jbeta primers. TCRdb keeps only in-frame clones here, not all; method: immunoSEQ multiplex PCR. This table has roughly 120,000 clones, around four fifths appearing once. The TCR sequence derives from a man aged 25-45 years in good health and CMV-seronegative. Source material: PBMCs. The rearrangement links TRBV9 to TRBJ2-7, with D possibly being TRBD2 (5 bases). The CDR3 sequence is CASSVGSREGEQYF. In nucleotides, the CDR3 is TGTGCCAGCAGCGTAGGTTCTCGGGAAGGCGAGCAGTACTTC.